The 27 T cell receptor beta chains listed next were all sequenced from one sample in a study of T cell repertoires in ileal Crohn's disease. Sequenced by immunoSEQ multiplex PCR; TCRdb stores in-frame clones only, minus some. The sample lists 5,500 to 8,500 clones; about 79% were seen once. The sequencing sample was made of ileal tissue. The receptors come from an adult with Crohn's disease.

V and J are TRBV19 and TRBJ2-7; weak D call: TRBD2 (6 bases). Germline V gives CDR1 LNHDA, CDR2 SQIVND (reference sequence). V was clipped by 3 bases and J by 4 bases, with 13 bases between them. The CDR3 extends over 14 amino acids. CDR3 bases: TGTGCCAGTAGTATCTCTACGGGAGTGTACGAGCAGTACTTC. It translates to CASSISTGVYEQYF.

This clone occurred once. This chain joins TRBV4-1 and TRBJ2-7; weak D call: TRBD2 (5 bases). The CDR3 has 15 amino acids. Germline V gene lookup returns CDR1 MGHRA and CDR2 YSYEKL. Trimming took 2 bases from V and 2 from J, leaving 13 bases between them. The CDR3, as DNA: TGCGCCAGCAGCCAAATCCCGGGAAGACCCTACGAGCAGTACTTC. It translates to CASSQIPGRPYEQYF.

The CDR3 sequence: CASSLAYGFSTEAFF. DNA of the CDR3: TGCGCCAGCAGCTTGGCATACGGGTTTAGCACTGAAGCTTTCTTT. The chain uses TRBV5-1 and TRBJ1-1, with D unclear. Looked up from germline, CDR1 is SGHRS and CDR2 is YFSETQ. CDR3 size: 15 residues. V lost 0 bases and J 4 bases, leaving 13 bases between the germline ends.

The chain joins TRBV7-9 to TRBJ1-1; D not certain. Germline loops: CDR1 SEHNR, CDR2 FQNEAQ (reference sequence). The CDR3 spans 13 residues. The germline V and J ends were trimmed by 3 bases and 5 bases, with 10 bases remaining between them. CDR3 protein: CASSLEGGTEAFF. CDR3 DNA sequence: TGTGCCAGCAGCTTGGAGGGAGGGACTGAAGCTTTCTTT.

The chain employs TRBV7-7 and TRBJ2-3, with 8 bases aligning to TRBD1. V dropped 3 bases and J dropped 5; count of bases not matched to a gene: 7. This CDR3 region has 15 residues. CDR1 is SSHAT and CDR2 is FNYEAQ in the germline V gene (reference sequence). The CDR3 nucleotides read TGTGCCAGCAGCTTCAGGGGGCGAGTGGTAGATACGCAGTATTTT. This codes for CASSFRGRVVDTQYF.

The chain has TRBV11-2 and TRBJ2-1; TRBD2 matches 12 bases. The J segment lost 4 bases and the V segment lost 0 bases, leaving 4 bases of the junction unmatched. The CDR3 covers 17 residues. Germline V gives CDR1 SGHAT, CDR2 FQNNGV. This CDR3 is CASSLELGLAGYNEQFF. CDR3 coding DNA: TGTGCCAGCAGCTTAGAATTAGGACTAGCGGGATACAATGAGCAGTTCTTC.

The sample holds a few counts of this clone. This rearrangement joins TRBV4-1 to TRBJ1-5, with 9 bases fitting TRBD1. The germline gives CDR1 MGHRA, CDR2 YSYEKL. This CDR3 spans 16 amino acids. Trimming removed 1 base from V and 11 bases from J; junction bases left unmatched: 12. CDR3 sequence reads: CASSQVLGTGQVAQHF. CDR3 nucleotides: TGCGCCAGCAGCCAAGTCCTCGGGACAGGGCAAGTTGCCCAGCATTTT.

The V and J genes are TRBV4-2 and TRBJ2-5; 9 bases map to TRBD1. The CDR3 has 14 residues. CDR1 LGHNA and CDR2 YNFKEQ come from the germline V gene. After removal of 7 bases from V and 7 bases from J, the junction contained 10 bases not matched to a gene. Here the CDR3 reads CASTPGTGFGTQYF. As DNA, the CDR3 is TGTGCCAGCACACCCGGGACAGGGTTTGGGACCCAGTACTTC.

This clone was found a few times. This chain joins TRBV6-4 and TRBJ2-3; 8 nucleotides line up with TRBD2. The V and J ends lost 4 bases and 2 bases, in that order; junction bases with no gene match: 5. The germline gives CDR1 MRHNA, CDR2 SNTAGT. The CDR3 runs to 15 residues. CDR3 amino acids: CASSVTAGATDTQYF. CDR3 nucleotide sequence: TGTGCCAGCAGTGTAACAGCGGGGGCCACAGATACGCAGTATTTT.

The V gene is TRBV11-2, the J gene TRBJ1-1, with D maybe TRBD1 (6 bases). CDR1 is SGHAT and CDR2 is FQNNGV in the germline V gene. This CDR3 is 13 amino acids long. V dropped 4 bases and J dropped 4 bases, with 10 bases sitting between them. The CDR3 bases are TGTGCCAGCAGCTACAGGGTAGGCACTGAAGCTTTCTTT. It is translated as CASSYRVGTEAFF.

The sample holds one count of this clone. The V gene is TRBV5-1, the J gene TRBJ2-2; the D gene is possibly TRBD1 (6 bases). The V gene lost 2 bases and the J gene lost 6 bases, with 20 bases spanning the gap. The germline V gene has CDR1 SGHRS and CDR2 YFSETQ. This CDR3 contains 17 residues. CDR3 in amino acids: CASSFRPQGNYAGELFF. CDR3 DNA sequence: TGCGCCAGCAGCTTCCGCCCCCAGGGGAATTATGCCGGGGAGCTGTTTTTT.

This clone has more than one count but fewer than ten. This rearrangement joins TRBV19 to TRBJ1-1; 8 bases align to TRBD1. With V trimmed by 4 bases and J by 0 bases, 4 bases remained unmatched. CDR3 size: 15 residues. CDR1 is LNHDA, CDR2 SQIVND, per germline (reference sequence). The CDR3 here is CASSTGGLMNTEAFF. The CDR3 DNA is TGTGCCAGTAGTACAGGGGGCTTAATGAACACTGAAGCTTTCTTT.

This rearrangement joins TRBV30 to TRBJ2-5; 11 bases map to TRBD2. The CDR3 loop spans 16 amino acids. After removal of 1 base from V and 1 base from J, the junction contained 5 bases not matched to a gene. CDR1 GTSNPN and CDR2 SVGIG come from the germline V gene (reference sequence). The CDR3 nucleotides read TGTGCCTGGAGTGGCCTAGCGGGAGGTTCCCAAGAGACCCAGTACTTC. It specifies CAWSGLAGGSQETQYF. The whole variable domain, remainder taken from reference TRBV30 and TRBJ2-5, is SQTIHQWPATLVQPVGSPLSLECTVEGTSNPNLYWYRQAAGRGLQLLFYSVGIGQISSEVPQNLSASRPQDRQFILSSKKLLLSDSGFYLCAWSGLAGGSQETQYFGPGTRLLVL.

CDR3 nucleotide sequence: TGCGCCAGCAGCTTCCGGGGACAGATCCAAGAGACCCAGTACTTC. It yields the protein CASSFRGQIQETQYF. This chain uses TRBV5-1 with TRBJ2-5, with 7 bases that match TRBD1. There are 15 residues in the CDR3. The J segment lost 1 base and the V segment lost 2 bases, leaving 5 bases of the junction unmatched. Germline CDR1 reads SGHRS; CDR2 reads YFSETQ.

The chain carries TRBV18 and TRBJ2-5; a possible D gene is TRBD2 (5 bases). The CDR3 loop spans 15 amino acids. CDR1 is KGHSH, CDR2 LQKENI, per germline. The V end was cut by 1 base, the J end by 2 bases, with 11 bases between. In DNA, the CDR3 is TGTGCCAGCTCACCACAACTAGACGGGCAAGAGACCCAGTACTTC. This codes for CASSPQLDGQETQYF.

The CDR3 loop reads CASSSGRATYNEQFF. The CDR3 bases are TGTGCCAGCAGTAGCGGGAGGGCGACCTACAATGAGCAGTTCTTC. The rearrangement joins TRBV9 to TRBJ2-1; TRBD2 aligns across 11 bases. This CDR3 region has 15 residues. The germline V gene encodes CDR1 SGDLS and CDR2 YYNGEE. Trimming at V came to 5 bases and at J to 2 bases, leaving 3 bases not matched to a gene.

The chain links TRBV11-3 to TRBJ1-1, with 10 bases matching TRBD1. The CDR3 runs 17 residues. The V and J ends lost 1 base and 1 base, in that order; junction bases with no gene match: 6. Germline-derived CDR1 and CDR2 are SGHNT and YENEEA. The DNA for the CDR3 is TGTGCCAGCAGCTTAGGGGCCGACAGGGGGCGGAACACTGAAGCTTTCTTT. Protein: CASSLGADRGRNTEAFF.

The V gene is TRBV7-3, the J gene TRBJ1-1; a possible D gene is TRBD1 (6 bases). Trimming took off 1 base at V and 5 bases at J, with 11 bases between the two ends. This CDR3 has 14 amino acids. Germline V gives CDR1 SGHTA, CDR2 FQGTGA. The chain's CDR3 is CASSLMEGGTEAFF. The CDR3 DNA follows: TGTGCCAGCAGCTTAATGGAGGGGGGGACTGAAGCTTTCTTT. The complete variable domain, with remaining parts taken from reference TRBV7-3 and TRBJ1-1, reads GAGVSQTPSNKVTEKGKYVELRCDPISGHTALYWYRQSLGQGPEFLIYFQGTGAADDSGLPNDRFFAVRPEGSVSTLKIQRTERGDSAVYLCASSLMEGGTEAFFGQGTRLTVV.

Note on this clone: The same CDR3 arises from other DNA sequences in this sample as well. The rearrangement links TRBV11-2 to TRBJ1-5; 7 positions agree with TRBD1. The trim removed 4 bases at V and 10 bases at J, leaving 7 bases unmatched. The CDR3 covers 13 residues. Germline-derived CDR1 and CDR2 are SGHAT and FQNNGV. The CDR3: CASSYTRDSPQHF. CDR3 nucleotides: TGTGCCAGCAGCTATACTCGGGACAGTCCCCAGCATTTT.

The rearrangement uses TRBV4-2 and TRBJ1-4; 9 nucleotides match TRBD1. The V gene end was trimmed by 4 bases and the J gene end by 5 bases; junction bases not matched to a gene: 2. This CDR3 spans 14 amino acids. Germline V gives CDR1 LGHNA, CDR2 YNFKEQ. The CDR3 loop reads CASSLGTGNEKLFF. The CDR3 DNA sequence: TGTGCCAGCAGCCTAGGGACAGGGAATGAAAAACTGTTTTTT.

As DNA, the CDR3 is TGTGCCAGCAGTTCCGGTGGGGGCGGCTTTTGGTACGAGCAGTACTTC. Protein sequence: CASSSGGGGFWYEQYF. This rearrangement joins TRBV6-5 to TRBJ2-7; possible D gene TRBD1, 6 bases. CDR1 and CDR2 (germline): MNHEY, SVGAGI. The CDR3 sequence is 16 residues long. Trimming shortened V by 4 bases and J by 4 bases, and 20 bases separated the two germline ends.

The chain carries TRBV6-1 and TRBJ2-1; 9 bases are shared with TRBD2. This CDR3 has 13 amino acids. The junction had 4 bases not matched to a gene; V was cut back by 8 bases and J by 5 bases. Germline V gene lookup returns CDR1 MNHNS and CDR2 SASEGT. CDR3 region: CASRLAENNEQFF. CDR3 nucleotides: TGTGCCAGCCGACTAGCGGAGAACAATGAGCAGTTCTTC.

The CDR3 is CASSPDRVSPLHF. The CDR3 DNA reads as TGTGCCAGCAGTCCCGACAGGGTTTCACCCCTCCACTTT. This chain joins TRBV27 and TRBJ1-6, with 7 bases that match TRBD1. The CDR3 is 13 amino acids. J was trimmed by 9 bases and V by 5 bases; bases with no gene match: 4. Looked up from germline, CDR1 is MNHEY and CDR2 is SMNVEV (reference sequence).

The chain combines TRBV5-4 with TRBJ2-5; 9 bases match TRBD2. The J call is in doubt because the DNA end fits TRBJ2-7 better. Germline assignment: CDR1 SGHNT and CDR2 YYREEE (reference sequence). There are 16 residues in the CDR3. The CDR3 bases are TGTGCCAGCAGCTTGGACGGTAGCGGGAGAGGCTACGAGCAGTACTTC. Its protein product is CASSLDGSGRGYEQYF.

V and J are TRBV5-4 and TRBJ2-2; unclear D gene. The germline gives CDR1 SGHNT, CDR2 YYREEE (reference sequence). This CDR3 spans 14 amino acids. V lost 0 bases and J 3 bases, leaving 6 bases between the germline ends. The CDR3 reads CASSLVQDTGELFF. The CDR3 bases are TGTGCCAGCAGCTTGGTCCAGGACACCGGGGAGCTGTTTTTT.

J is TRBJ2-4 and V is TRBV5-4; TRBD2 agrees at 10 bases. The V gene end was trimmed by 4 bases and the J gene end by 6 bases; junction bases not matched to a gene: 7. CDR1 is SGHNT, CDR2 YYREEE, per germline (reference sequence). This CDR3 spans 15 amino acids. Here the CDR3 DNA reads TGTGCCAGCAGCCAACAACTAGCGGGGCTAAACATTCAGTACTTC. Translated: CASSQQLAGLNIQYF.

This clone was observed a single time. This chain uses TRBV6-9 with TRBJ2-1; 8 bases line up with TRBD2. The CDR3 runs to 14 residues. Germline V CDR1 and CDR2: MNHGY, SVAAGI. The V gene end was trimmed by 4 bases and the J gene end by 2 bases; junction bases not matched to a gene: 1. The CDR3 loop is CASSLAGTYNEQFF. CDR3 DNA sequence: TGTGCCAGCAGTTTAGCGGGGACCTACAATGAGCAGTTCTTC.